The 17 T cell receptor beta chains presented below share a single source sample, sequenced in a study of blood T cells in healthy people across ages. Combining a sample-barcoded 5' primer with a J-beta primer mix, a second PCR ran for about 7 to 11 cycles. TCRdb called the 5' RACE reads again in MiXCR, with one record for every CDR3 protein. The sample records about 640,000 distinct CDR3 sequences, less than 35% being singletons. The sequencing input was blood. These receptors were collected from a woman aged 80 or over in good health.

The rearrangement links TRBV6-1 to TRBJ1-5; 9 bases fit TRBD1. V lost 0 bases to trimming and J lost 6 bases; unmatched junction nucleotides: 18. This CDR3 is built from 20 residues. Per the germline V gene, CDR1 is MNHNS and CDR2 is SASEGT. The CDR3 DNA is TGTGCCAGCAGTGAAGCGCTGGGGGGGACAGGGCCCCGCGGGGGTCAGCCCCAGCATTTT. This sequence encodes CASSEALGGTGPRGGQPQHF.

This clonotype was counted many times. The rearrangement uses TRBV18 and TRBJ2-1; a weak D match, TRBD1 (5 bases). The V end lost 5 bases, the J end lost 8 bases, and 13 bases lay between the germline ends. This CDR3 has 13 amino acids. CDR1 KGHSH and CDR2 LQKENI come from the germline V gene. The CDR3 loop reads CASSLDSGDEQFF. The CDR3 DNA reads as TGTGCCAGCTCATTAGACAGTGGGGATGAGCAGTTCTTC. The whole variable domain, filled in from reference TRBV18 and TRBJ2-1, reads NAGVMQNPRHLVRRRGQEARLRCSPMKGHSHVYWYRQLPEEGLKFMVYLQKENIIDESGMPKERFSAEFPKEGPSILRIQQVVRGDSAAYFCASSLDSGDEQFFGPGTRLTVL.

This clonotype was picked up many times. The chain has TRBV2 and TRBJ2-3, with 8 bases matching TRBD1. The V gene end was trimmed by 4 bases and the J gene end by 5 bases; junction bases not matched to a gene: 2. The CDR3 is 13 amino acids. Germline V gives CDR1 SNHLY, CDR2 FYNNEI. CDR3 nucleotide sequence: TGTGCCAGCAGTGGCAGGGGGCAAGATACGCAGTATTTT. Amino acid sequence: CASSGRGQDTQYF.

The sample holds one count of this clonotype. At one boundary the junction diverges from the germline segment, which might be a read error. This chain links TRBV12-3 or TRBV12-4 with TRBJ2-3, with TRBD2 identical over 9 bases. The CDR3 covers 16 residues. The chain's CDR3 is CAGSLRAGGNTDTQYF. CDR3 coding DNA: TGTGCCGGCAGTTTAAGGGCGGGGGGGAACACAGATACGCAGTATTTT.

This clonotype occurred many times. The CDR3 loop reads CASSLPRPRAIPIYGYTF. CDR3 nucleotides: TGTGCCAGCAGCCTTCCGAGGCCGAGGGCGATCCCTATCTATGGCTACACCTTC. The chain has TRBV6-1 and TRBJ1-2; D remains unclear. Germline CDR1 and CDR2: MNHNS and SASEGT. This CDR3 spans 18 amino acids. V was clipped by 6 bases and J by 4 bases, with 27 bases between them.

This clonotype has a handful of counts. A much bigger clone sits one base away, suggesting this may be a read error. The chain's CDR3 is CASSAGTGGHNEQYF. The DNA for the CDR3 is TGCGCCAGCAGCGCCGGGACAGGGGGTCACAATGAGCAGTACTTC. This chain joins TRBV5-1 and TRBJ2-5, with 11 bases identical to TRBD1. V shed 4 bases, J shed 11 bases, and the junction held 13 bases outside the gene matches. CDR3 length: 15 amino acids. The V gene's germline CDR1 is SGHRS and CDR2 YFSETQ.

This clonotype appeared many times. The chain joins TRBV6-5 to TRBJ2-6; D is unresolved. The V and J ends lost 7 bases and 3 bases respectively, with 13 bases between them. CDR1 is MNHEY and CDR2 is SVGAGI in the germline V gene. The CDR3 extends over 15 amino acids. The DNA of the CDR3 is TGTGCCAGCACTACAGCTGGGGTTGGGGCCAACGTCCTGACTTTC. Translating gives CASTTAGVGANVLTF.

This clonotype was detected only a few times. The rearrangement joins TRBV19 to TRBJ1-1; D remains ambiguous. The CDR3 length is 14 residues. In germline, CDR1 is LNHDA, CDR2 SQIVND (reference sequence). Trimming took off 9 bases at V and 2 bases at J, with 16 bases between the two ends. The chain's CDR3 is CASHKARGNTEAFF. Written as DNA, the CDR3 is TGTGCCAGCCATAAGGCCCGGGGAAACACTGAAGCTTTCTTT.

Notes on this clonotype: Compared with germline, one end of the junction differs, possibly owing to a read error. The J gene is TRBJ2-5, the V gene TRBV12-3 or TRBV12-4; D could derive from TRBD1 or TRBD2 (6 bases each). The J call may be faulty, since TRBJ2-7 better matches the DNA end. The CDR3 extends over 13 amino acids. In nucleotides, the CDR3 is TGTACCAGCAGTTTAGGGGGGAACTACGAGCAGTACTTC. Translating it yields CTSSLGGNYEQYF.

This clonotype was detected a few times. The chain employs TRBV6-2 or TRBV6-3 and TRBJ1-5, with D perhaps matching TRBD1 (5 bases). There are 14 residues in the CDR3. Deletions cut 6 bases from V and 7 bases from J, with 16 bases between. Germline lookup yields CDR1 MNHEY and CDR2 SVGEGT. The CDR3 spells CASSRGTAGQPQHF. The CDR3 DNA reads as TGTGCCAGCAGCCGTGGGACGGCGGGGCAGCCCCAGCATTTT.

At least ten counts were recorded for this clonotype. A much larger clone sits a single nucleotide away, making a read error possible. V and J are TRBV11-2 and TRBJ2-5; D is unclear. The CDR3 spans 15 residues. Germline assignment: CDR1 SGHAT and CDR2 FQNNGV. V dropped 0 bases and J dropped 11 bases, with 19 bases sitting between them. CDR3: CASSLDRSSYNEQYF. CDR3 nucleotide sequence: TGTGCCAGCAGCTTAGATCGGAGCTCCTACAATGAGCAGTACTTC.

This clonotype was observed many times. V and J are TRBV27 and TRBJ2-3; possible D gene TRBD2, 5 bases. The CDR3 covers 16 residues. V lost 3 bases and J lost 9, with 22 bases in between. Germline V gene lookup returns CDR1 MNHEY and CDR2 SMNVEV (reference sequence). The CDR3 bases are TGTGCCAGCAGTTTGGTCCGGGGAGCCCTCATCGGCACGCAGTATTTT. Protein: CASSLVRGALIGTQYF.

Remarks on this clonotype: Its ends do not fully match the called genes, so a read error is possible. The chain is built from TRBV20-1 and TRBJ2-7; 7 bases map to TRBD2. Per germline, CDR1 DFQATT and CDR2 SNEGSKA (reference sequence). The CDR3 covers 14 residues. CDR3 in DNA: TGCAGTGCTAGAGGCGGGGGACGCTCCTACGGGCAGTACTTC. Its translation: CSARGGGRSYGQYF.

This clonotype was seen a handful of times. The chain links TRBV25-1 to TRBJ1-6; D unclear. Trimming cost V 1 base and J 5 bases, with 9 bases left between them. Germline CDR1 and CDR2: MGHDK and SYGVNS. The CDR3 spans 15 residues. The CDR3 loop is CASSESLGDNSPLHF. The CDR3 DNA follows: TGTGCCAGCAGTGAATCCCTTGGGGATAATTCACCCCTCCACTTT.

This clonotype was found many times. The V and J genes are TRBV6-5 and TRBJ2-1, with 8 bases fitting TRBD1. Germline V lookup: CDR1 MNHEY, CDR2 SVGAGI. Trimming removed 1 base from V and 9 bases from J; junction bases left unmatched: 5. This CDR3 spans 14 amino acids. CDR3 nucleotide sequence: TGTGCCAGCAGTTACTTGAGGACAGGGCCTGAGCAGTTCTTC. Encoded protein: CASSYLRTGPEQFF.

The CDR3 loop is CASSISGTVLSGYTF. The CDR3 DNA sequence: TGTGCCAGCAGTATTTCCGGGACGGTCCTTTCTGGCTACACCTTC. The chain joins TRBV28 to TRBJ1-2, with D maybe TRBD1 (5 bases). Trimming shortened V by 5 bases and J by 7 bases, and 20 bases separated the two germline ends. Germline lookup yields CDR1 MDHEN and CDR2 SYDVKM. The CDR3 loop spans 15 amino acids.

This sequence joins TRBV20-1 and TRBJ2-5; 8 bases match TRBD1. This CDR3 region has 13 residues. After removal of 5 bases from V and 4 bases from J, the junction contained 6 bases not matched to a gene. Germline V CDR1 and CDR2: DFQATT, SNEGSKA (reference sequence). In DNA, the CDR3 is TGCAGTGCTTACCGGACAGGGTCAGAGACCCAGTACTTC. It yields the protein CSAYRTGSETQYF.